This T cell receptor beta chain was observed in a study of shared clonotypes between healthy human individuals. Donors comprised healthy HIV-negative adults lacking recent acute infections or vaccinations. It was into CD45RA+ naive and CD45RA-negative memory subsets that the CD4+ cells were split. TCRdb's table, derived via immunoSEQ multiplex PCR, lists solely in-frame clones and lacks some. The data show 2,500,000 or so clones, approximately 93% seen once. The sequenced material came from naive CD4+ T cells from PBMCs. Subset of the sample: CD45RA+ positively selected. The sequence was obtained from a man aged 18-30 years in good health. Some clones in this sample may be carry-over from other donors' samples.

The CDR3 coding sequence is TGCGCCAGCAGCTTGATGTCGGCAGGGACGAACACTGAAGCTTTCTTT. Its protein is CASSLMSAGTNTEAFF. The gene calls are TRBV5-1 and TRBJ1-1; tentative D call: TRBD1 (5 bases). CDR1 is SGHRS and CDR2 is YFSETQ in the germline V gene. Trimming took off 1 base at V and 1 base at J, with 14 bases between the two ends. This CDR3 contains 16 residues.